This T cell receptor (beta chain) was sequenced in a study of STAT5B mutations in CD4+ large granular lymphocyte leukemia. With respect to this clone: Its specificity is unknown.

V lost 4 bases, J lost 1 base, and 3 bases lay in between. The length of the CDR3 is 11 residues. CDR1 is SGHRS, CDR2 YFSETQ, per germline. Data came from immunoSEQ multiplex PCR; TCRdb stores just in-frame clones and leaves some out. The table lists fewer than 45,000 clones, roughly 76% of them singletons. Study-level findings and limits: Compared with healthy controls (2/35), patient top clones favored TRBV06 (8/27).

This clonotype was obtained from a human donor in good health. What was sequenced was CD4+ T cells from blood buffy coats. The rearrangement links TRBV5-1 to TRBJ2-7; D is ambiguous. For the CDR3, the DNA is TGCGCCAGCAGCGGATCCTACGAGCAGTACTTC. It is translated as CASSGSYEQYF.